The rows below give T cell receptor beta chains drawn from one sample of a study of T cell responses to AZD1222 COVID-19 vaccine. Sequenced by immunoSEQ multiplex PCR; TCRdb stores in-frame clones only, minus some. The sample records approximately 110,000 clones, 88% being singletons. Here the sequenced sample was peripheral blood, taken on day 0 of AZD1222 vaccination. These receptors were collected from an adult in good health. Both conserved end residues are part of each CDR3. Each record gives: J gene, clone size, V gene, D gene, CDR3 protein, CDR3 DNA. The D gene is left open where the match is weak. Not every row has a clone size; where given, it reads once, few, many or a size class.

>TRBJ2-3|NA|TRBV20-1|NA
CSVFSTDTQYF
TGCAGTGTCTTCAGCACAGATACGCAGTATTTT
>TRBJ2-5|NA|TRBV29-1|NA
CSVPKLAPQETQYF
TGCAGCGTTCCTAAGCTAGCGCCACAAGAGACCCAGTACTTC
>TRBJ1-2|few|TRBV4-2|TRBD1
CASSQEMGTGIYGYTF
TGTGCCAGCAGCCAAGAAATGGGGACAGGGATTTATGGCTACACCTTC
>TRBJ1-6|NA|TRBV9|TRBD1
CASSDRDRGNSPLHF
TGTGCCAGCAGCGACCGGGACAGGGGCAATTCACCCCTCCACTTT
>TRBJ2-7|NA|TRBV21-1|NA
CASSRHRVHEQYF
TGTGCCAGCAGCCGCCACAGGGTCCACGAGCAGTACTTC
>TRBJ2-3|NA|TRBV27|TRBD1
CASGGQAYSTDTQYF
TGTGCCAGCGGAGGACAGGCCTATAGCACAGATACGCAGTATTTT
>TRBJ2-1|NA|TRBV24-1|TRBD2
CATSDLEGTSGRYEQFF
TGTGCCACCAGTGATTTGGAGGGGACTAGCGGGAGGTATGAGCAGTTCTTC
>TRBJ2-7|NA|TRBV15|NA
CATSINRVVGDEQYF
TGTGCCACCAGCATCAACAGGGTAGTCGGCGACGAGCAGTACTTC
>TRBJ2-7|once|TRBV7-2|NA
CASSPRGARSYEQYF
TGTGCCAGCAGCCCCCGGGGGGCCCGCTCCTACGAGCAGTACTTC
>TRBJ1-1|NA|TRBV3-1/TRBV3-2|NA
CASSPPFGGARAFF
TGTGCCAGCAGCCCCCCTTTTGGAGGGGCTCGAGCTTTCTTT
>TRBJ2-7|NA|TRBV4-2|TRBD2
CASSQDASGAYYEQYF
TGTGCCAGCAGCCAGGACGCTAGCGGGGCTTACTACGAGCAGTACTTC
>TRBJ2-3|few|TRBV24-1|NA
CATSDPEDGTDTQYF
TGTGCCACCAGTGACCCGGAGGATGGCACAGATACGCAGTATTTT
>TRBJ2-2|NA|TRBV7-2|NA
CASSLEEAHRDGTGELFF
TGTGCCAGCAGCTTAGAAGAGGCCCACAGGGATGGAACCGGGGAGCTGTTTTTT
>TRBJ2-1|NA|TRBV11-2|TRBD2
CASSSTGTSGSEQFF
TGTGCCAGCAGCTCGACCGGGACTAGCGGGTCCGAGCAGTTCTTC
>TRBJ1-2|NA|TRBV7-2|TRBD1
CASSLDRGSSTF
TGTGCCAGCAGCTTAGACAGGGGTTCCAGTACCTTC
>TRBJ1-1|NA|TRBV2|NA
CASRRVVMNTEAFF
TGTGCCAGCAGGCGGGTGGTCATGAACACTGAAGCTTTCTTT
>TRBJ1-1|NA|TRBV27|NA
CASSPDRLNTEAFF
TGTGCCAGCAGTCCCGACAGGCTGAACACTGAAGCTTTCTTT
>TRBJ2-5|NA|TRBV6-1|TRBD2
CASSDLPWGGAETQYF
TGTGCCAGCAGTGACCTTCCATGGGGAGGGGCAGAGACCCAGTACTTC
>TRBJ1-4|few|TRBV28|TRBD1
CASSLPQGNEKLFF
TGTGCCAGCAGTTTACCACAGGGGAATGAAAAACTGTTTTTT
>TRBJ2-3|NA|TRBV2|TRBD2
CASRVGGTAGAQTALDTQYF
TGTGCCAGCAGAGTGGGGGGGACTGCGGGAGCTCAAACGGCGTTAGATACGCAGTATTTT
>TRBJ2-3|NA|TRBV4-3|TRBD2
CASSHSRGDTQYF
TGCGCCAGCAGCCATTCGCGGGGGGATACGCAGTATTTT
>TRBJ1-5|NA|TRBV27|NA
CASSLSGAGNQPQHF
TGTGCCAGCAGTTTATCGGGGGCCGGCAATCAGCCCCAGCATTTT
>TRBJ2-7|NA|TRBV2|TRBD2
CASSEPRSGRATYEQYF
TGTGCCAGCAGTGAACCTCGCAGCGGGAGGGCAACCTACGAGCAGTACTTC
>TRBJ1-1|NA|TRBV9|NA
CASSVLRGLNTEAFF
TGTGCCAGCAGCGTATTAAGGGGATTGAACACTGAAGCTTTCTTT
>TRBJ1-1|NA|TRBV15|NA
CATSRDTQFRTEAFF
TGTGCCACCAGCAGAGATACCCAATTCCGGACTGAAGCTTTCTTT
>TRBJ2-2|NA|TRBV7-9|NA
CASSPSAAGELFF
TGTGCCAGCAGCCCCTCCGCGGCCGGGGAGCTGTTTTTT
>TRBJ2-7|NA|TRBV15|NA
CATSRGRGAKYEQYF
TGTGCCACCAGCAGAGGACGGGGGGCGAAGTACGAGCAGTACTTC
>TRBJ1-5|NA|TRBV9|NA
CASSGPYSNQPQHF
TGTGCCAGCAGCGGGCCCTATAGCAATCAGCCCCAGCATTTT
>TRBJ2-2|few|TRBV11-3|NA
CASSLRGVNTGELFF
TGTGCCAGCAGCTTAAGAGGGGTGAACACCGGGGAGCTGTTTTTT
>TRBJ1-2|few|TRBV7-9|NA
CASSPLDLLGYTF
TGTGCCAGCAGCCCCCTCGATCTCCTAGGCTACACCTTC
>TRBJ2-3|NA|TRBV25-1|TRBD2
CASSVGGGADTQYF
TGTGCCAGCAGTGTTGGCGGGGGGGCAGATACGCAGTATTTT